A single sample is the source of the 3 T cell receptor beta chains below, sequenced in a study of cytomegalovirus exposure and HLA in healthy donors. It was with 60 Vbeta and 13 Jbeta primers that the PCR ran. Here immunoSEQ multiplex PCR was the method, and the copy in TCRdb shows in-frame clones only, minus some. This sample's table reports 35,000 to 50,000 clones. Source material: PBMCs. The receptor set was obtained from a woman between 25 and 40 years old in good health and CMV-seropositive.

The CDR3 spells CASSKGLEETQYF. The CDR3 bases are TGCGCCAGCAGCAAGGGACTAGAGGAGACCCAGTACTTC. The chain has TRBV5-1 and TRBJ2-5; TRBD2 aligns across 8 bases. The length of the CDR3 is 13 residues. The germline V gene has CDR1 SGHRS and CDR2 YFSETQ. Trimming cost V 4 bases and J 5 bases; bases outside gene matches: 4.

The chain couples TRBV29-1 to TRBJ2-1, with D unresolved. Trimming left V 3 bases short and J 0 bases short, with 6 bases between. The CDR3 length is 13 residues. Germline V gene data show CDR1 as SQVTM and CDR2 as ANQGSEA. CDR3 in amino acids: CSVDSSSYNEQFF. CDR3 nucleotide sequence: TGCAGCGTTGACTCGAGCTCCTACAATGAGCAGTTCTTC.

The chain carries TRBV6-5 and TRBJ1-6; 7 positions agree with TRBD1. The CDR3 length is 14 residues. Trimming removed 6 bases from V and 6 bases from J; junction bases left unmatched: 5. Germline CDR1 MNHEY, CDR2 SVGAGI. The CDR3 nucleotides read TGTGCCAGCAGAACACAGGGGAGTAATTCACCCCTCCACTTT. This sequence encodes CASRTQGSNSPLHF.